This T cell receptor beta chain was documented in a study of control samples from healthy donors and cancer patients. This table comes from immunoSEQ multiplex PCR, and its TCRdb copy is limited to in-frame clones, with some not included. The table lists tens of thousands of clones, roughly 89% of them singletons, with less than 7% in the top ten. Germline V gene data show CDR1 as MGHRA and CDR2 as YSYEKL. Trimming removed 0 bases from V and 4 bases from J, with 17 bases in between. This CDR3 spans 17 amino acids. Sequencing was carried out using blood. The source of this sequence is a man in his forties or fifties in good health. The V and J genes are TRBV4-1 and TRBJ2-3; the D gene is possibly TRBD2 (6 bases). Here the CDR3 reads CASSQEVELAGADTQYF. DNA of the CDR3: TGCGCCAGCAGCCAAGAGGTAGAACTAGCTGGGGCAGATACGCAGTATTTT.